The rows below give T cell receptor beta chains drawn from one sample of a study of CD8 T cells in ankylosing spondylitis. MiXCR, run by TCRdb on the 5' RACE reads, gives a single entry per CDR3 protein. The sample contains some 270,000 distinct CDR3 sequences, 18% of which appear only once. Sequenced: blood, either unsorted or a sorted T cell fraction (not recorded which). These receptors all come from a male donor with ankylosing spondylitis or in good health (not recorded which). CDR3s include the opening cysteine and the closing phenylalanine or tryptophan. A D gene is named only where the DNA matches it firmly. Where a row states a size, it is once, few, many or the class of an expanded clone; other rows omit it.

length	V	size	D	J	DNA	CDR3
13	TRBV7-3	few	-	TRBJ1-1	TGTGCCAGCAGCTCAAGCCCGGGGACTGAAGCTTTCTTT	CASSSSPGTEAFF
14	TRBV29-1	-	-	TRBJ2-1	TGCAGCGCTAATCGCGGGGTCGGGGACAATGAGCAGTTCTTC	CSANRGVGDNEQFF
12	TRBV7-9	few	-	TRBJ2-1	TGTGCCAGCAGCCCGTTGGGGGGTGAGCAGTTCTTC	CASSPLGGEQFF
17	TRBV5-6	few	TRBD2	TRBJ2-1	TGTGCCAGCAGCTCCACTAGCGGGCGAACCTCTGACAATGAGCAGTTCTTC	CASSSTSGRTSDNEQFF
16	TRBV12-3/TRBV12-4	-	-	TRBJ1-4	TGTGCCAGCAGTTTTTCGGGGGGCGAGACTAATGAAAAACTGTTTTTT	CASSFSGGETNEKLFF
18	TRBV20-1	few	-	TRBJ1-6	TGCAGTGCTAGAGACGGAGGACAGCAGAGCTCCTATAATTCACCCCTCCACTTT	CSARDGGQQSSYNSPLHF
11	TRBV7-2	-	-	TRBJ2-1	TGTGCCAGCGATTTAGAGAATGAGCAGTTCTTC	CASDLENEQFF
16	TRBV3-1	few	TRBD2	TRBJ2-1	TGTGCCAGCAGCCCGCTAGCGGGAGGGCTACCCAATGAGCAGTTCTTC	CASSPLAGGLPNEQFF
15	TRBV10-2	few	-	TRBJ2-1	TGCGCCAGCAGTGAGTTGACTAGCTCCTACAATGAGCAGTTCTTC	CASSELTSSYNEQFF
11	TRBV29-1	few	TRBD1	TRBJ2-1	TGCAGCGTGACAGGGGGCTCTGAGCAGTTCTTC	CSVTGGSEQFF
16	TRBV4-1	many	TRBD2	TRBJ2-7	TGCGCCAGCAGCCCCGCAGTGGGTAGCGGGAGGCCAGAGCAGTACTTC	CASSPAVGSGRPEQYF
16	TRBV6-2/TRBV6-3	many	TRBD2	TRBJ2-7	TGTGCCAGCAGTTACTCAATGGAAGCGGGGGCCTACGAGCAGTACTTC	CASSYSMEAGAYEQYF
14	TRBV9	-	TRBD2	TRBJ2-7	TGTGCCAGCAGCGTAGGTCTACTAGCGAGCGAGCAGTACTTC	CASSVGLLASEQYF
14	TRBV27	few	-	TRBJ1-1	TGTGCCAGCAGTTTATTTCAGGGCGCCACTGAAGCTTTCTTT	CASSLFQGATEAFF
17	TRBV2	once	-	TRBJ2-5	TGTGCCAGCAGTGATGAGTGGGACAAGCGCGACCAAGAGACCCAGTACTTC	CASSDEWDKRDQETQYF
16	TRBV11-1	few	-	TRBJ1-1	TGTGCCAGCAGCTTAGTTCCCCCTTACAGGGAATTGGAAGCTTTCTTT	CASSLVPPYRELEAFF
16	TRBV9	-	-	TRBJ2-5	TGTGCCAGCAGCGTAGCTGTGACAGGGGAGGGAGAGACCCAGTACTTC	CASSVAVTGEGETQYF
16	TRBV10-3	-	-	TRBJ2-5	TGTGCCATCAGTTCTGAAATGGACGCCTCCCAAGAGACCCAGTACTTC	CAISSEMDASQETQYF
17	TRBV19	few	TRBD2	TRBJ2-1	TGTGCCAGTAGTATAGACGCTTCTAGCGGACCCTACAATGAGCAGTTCTTC	CASSIDASSGPYNEQFF
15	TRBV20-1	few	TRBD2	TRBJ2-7	TGCAGTGCTAGAGACATACTAGCGGAATCCTACGAGCAGTACTTC	CSARDILAESYEQYF
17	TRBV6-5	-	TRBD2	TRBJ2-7	TGTGCCAGCAGTTACTCCGCTTCAGCGGGAGGACGCTACGAGCAGTACTTC	CASSYSASAGGRYEQYF
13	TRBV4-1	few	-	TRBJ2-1	TGCGCCAGCAGCCAAGGGGTAGCGCTTGAGCAGTTCTTC	CASSQGVALEQFF
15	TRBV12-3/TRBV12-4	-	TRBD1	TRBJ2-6	TGTGCCAGCAGTCAGGGGGCGCCTGGGGCCAACGTCCTGACTTTC	CASSQGAPGANVLTF
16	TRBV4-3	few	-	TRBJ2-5	TGCGCCAGCAGCCAATATGGCGAGGGGTCCCAAGAGACCCAGTACTTC	CASSQYGEGSQETQYF
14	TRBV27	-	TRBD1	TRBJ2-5	TGTGCCAGCAGTAAAGACCGGGACAGGGAGACCCAGTACTTC	CASSKDRDRETQYF
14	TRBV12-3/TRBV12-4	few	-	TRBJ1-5	TGTGCCAGCAGTTTATCATCGGCCACTCAGCCCCAGCATTTT	CASSLSSATQPQHF
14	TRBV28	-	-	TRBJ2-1	TGTGCCAGCAGCTTTACAGGGACCTACAATGAGCAGTTCTTC	CASSFTGTYNEQFF
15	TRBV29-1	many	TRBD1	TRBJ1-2	TGCAGCGTCGTCGACGACAGGGCAGGCAACTATGGCTACACCTTC	CSVVDDRAGNYGYTF
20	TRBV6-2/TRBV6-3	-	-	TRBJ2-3	TGTGCCAGCAGTTACTCGATGACAGGTCTCATCGGCGGGACCACAGATACGCAGTATTTT	CASSYSMTGLIGGTTDTQYF
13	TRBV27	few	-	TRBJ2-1	TGTGCCAGCAGTTTATCGGGCTTTTATGAGCAGTTCTTC	CASSLSGFYEQFF
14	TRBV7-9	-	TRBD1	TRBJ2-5	TGTGCCAGCAGCTGGGACAGGGGGCTGGAGACCCAGTACTTC	CASSWDRGLETQYF